Below, one TCR beta chain is given with its context. Its binding antigen is unknown. No base-level quality is on record; no much larger clone is a single base apart. This sample is part of a study of control samples from healthy donors and cancer patients (TCRdb year 2020). Library creation used the immunoSEQ multiplex PCR assay. TCRdb retrieved this table from immuneACCESS and kept in-frame rearrangements only. Not all clones are present; in checked studies, unresolved V genes account for under half, and no reason is known for the remainder. In all, the sample holds approximately 150,000 clones, and more than 85% of those were seen once. Of the sample, 0.55% to 0.7% is held by the ten largest clones. Source material: blood. This TCR was recovered from a young woman in good health.

This receptor carries the CDR3 CASSSPGRKSTDTQYF. In nucleotide form, the sequence is TGTGCCAGCAGCTCTCCGGGACGGAAAAGCACAGATACGCAGTATTTT. Here the chain combines TRBV5-4 and TRBJ2-3; the D gene is possibly TRBD1 or TRBD2, each agreeing over 5 bases. The CDR3 goes from the cysteine to the phenylalanine over 16 residues. The sequence is cut down to CDR3 DNA, 48 bases in frame from base 1. The junction carries 14 bases between V and J, which are trimmed by 3 bases and 0 bases respectively. The germline V gene (reference sequence) specifies SGHNT as CDR1 and YYREEE as CDR2. With the rest looked up from the reference TRBV5-4 and TRBJ2-3 genes rather than sequenced, the full variable domain is ETGVTQSPTHLIKTRGQQVTLRCSSQSGHNTVSWYQQALGQGPQFIFQYYREEENGRGNFPPRFSGLQFPNYSSELNVNALELDDSALYLCASSSPGRKSTDTQYFGPGTRLTVL.